This T cell receptor (beta chain) was recorded in a study of OX40 agonist ivuxolimab in advanced cancers. Overall study results and limits: The CD4+ and CD8+ T cells in the blood had expanded clonally by week 6 at 0.1 to 3.0 mg/kg. The authors also found low normalized T-cell clonal expansion in some nonresponders.

The table came from immunoSEQ multiplex PCR; TCRdb's copy has only in-frame clones and leaves some out. Found here are 80,000 or so clones, about nine tenths of them singletons; the top ten hold roughly 0.33%. There are 15 residues in the CDR3. Germline V gene lookup returns CDR1 MNHEY and CDR2 SVGAGI. V was pared by 5 bases and J by 0 bases, with 11 bases between. Concerning this clone itself: Its antigen is unidentified.

V usage is TRBV6-5 and J usage is TRBJ1-5; D perhaps matches TRBD1 (6 bases). The receptor comes from an adult with an advanced solid tumor such as melanoma, head and neck, liver or kidney cancer. Specimen: CD4+ or CD8+ T cells sorted from blood, collected in a trial of the OX40 agonist ivuxolimab. CDR3 protein: CASSPTGFSNQPQHF. The CDR3 region has the DNA TGTGCCAGCAGTCCCACAGGGTTTAGCAATCAGCCCCAGCATTTT.